This passage covers 2 T cell receptor beta chains from one sample sequenced in a study of brain T cells in children with intractable seizures. Sequencing was performed with immunoSEQ multiplex PCR; in TCRdb, only in-frame clones are kept and a portion is missing. The sample has roughly 120,000 clones, roughly 94% seen once. The input for sequencing was peripheral blood, taken at surgery. The receptor set was obtained from a boy under three years old with hemimegalencephaly and intractable seizures.

The chain is built from TRBV5-1 and TRBJ1-1; D remains unclear. CDR1 is SGHRS, CDR2 YFSETQ, per germline. The CDR3 contains 14 residues. V lost 7 bases and J lost 2, with 15 bases in between. CDR3 sequence: CASRYRAENTEAFF. The CDR3 DNA is TGCGCCAGCCGCTATCGGGCGGAAAACACTGAAGCTTTCTTT.

This chain joins TRBV15 and TRBJ1-1, with 8 bases fitting TRBD1. V lost 1 base, J lost 0 bases, and 7 bases stayed unmatched. CDR1 is LNHNV and CDR2 is YYDKDF in the germline V gene (reference sequence). The CDR3 has 17 residues. The CDR3 bases are TGTGCCACCAGCAGAGGCGGGACAGGCCCCATGAACACTGAAGCTTTCTTT. It encodes CATSRGGTGPMNTEAFF.